These 13 T cell receptor beta chains originate from one sample sequenced in a study of OX40 agonist ivuxolimab in advanced cancers. Sequencing used immunoSEQ multiplex PCR; TCRdb keeps in-frame clones, though not all of them. Among 68,000 or so clones listed, more than 75% were seen once. Sequencing was performed on CD4+ or CD8+ T cells sorted from blood, taken in a trial of the OX40 agonist ivuxolimab. The receptors here all came from an adult with an advanced solid tumor such as melanoma, head and neck, liver or kidney cancer.

This clone was recorded a few times. The V call is TRBV5-1, the J call TRBJ2-3, with 9 bases that match TRBD1. The J segment lost 2 bases and the V segment lost 2 bases, leaving 6 bases of the junction unmatched. In germline, CDR1 is SGHRS, CDR2 YFSETQ. There are 16 residues in the CDR3. CDR3 region: CASSLTGTGNTDTQYF. The CDR3 coding sequence is TGCGCCAGCAGCTTAACCGGGACAGGGAACACAGATACGCAGTATTTT. Drawing the rest from reference TRBV5-1 and TRBJ2-3, the complete variable domain is KAGVTQTPRYLIKTRGQQVTLSCSPISGHRSVSWYQQTPGQGLQFLFEYFSETQRNKGNFPGRFSGRQFSNSRSEMNVSTLELGDSALYLCASSLTGTGNTDTQYFGPGTRLTVL.

The J gene is TRBJ2-2, the V gene TRBV11-2; D tentatively fits TRBD1 or TRBD2 (5 bases each). The V end was cut by 3 bases, the J end by 5 bases, with 13 bases between. Germline loops: CDR1 SGHAT, CDR2 FQNNGV. This CDR3 has 15 residues. This CDR3 is CASSFSGTQTGELFF. Here the CDR3 DNA reads TGTGCCAGCAGCTTCTCCGGGACGCAAACCGGGGAGCTGTTTTTT.

The chain combines TRBV6-5 with TRBJ1-1; D remains ambiguous. Trimming removed 2 bases at V and 0 bases at J, with 13 bases between. The CDR3 consists of 16 residues. Germline CDR1 reads MNHEY; CDR2 reads SVGAGI. The CDR3 is CASSYGSFGLNTEAFF. CDR3 in DNA: TGTGCCAGCAGTTACGGGTCTTTTGGGTTGAACACTGAAGCTTTCTTT.

The V call is TRBV6-1, the J call TRBJ2-1; D gene unclear. V was clipped by 4 bases and J by 5 bases, with 9 bases between them. The CDR3 length is 13 residues. In germline, CDR1 is MNHNS, CDR2 SASEGT. CDR3 sequence: CASSGVVDNEQFF. CDR3 DNA sequence: TGTGCCAGCAGTGGAGTAGTAGACAATGAGCAGTTCTTC.

The rearrangement links TRBV28 to TRBJ1-2; D may be TRBD1 (6 bases). With 5 bases removed from V and 5 bases from J, the gap between germline ends came to 9 bases. Looked up from germline, CDR1 is MDHEN and CDR2 is SYDVKM. This CDR3 is built from 12 residues. The CDR3 sequence is CASSGQPYGYTF. In nucleotides, the CDR3 is TGTGCCAGCAGTGGACAGCCTTATGGCTACACCTTC.

This clone came up once. In nucleotides, the CDR3 is TGTGCCAGCAGCTTGGTCACAGACGGGCTCCGTGGCTACACCTTC. This encodes CASSLVTDGLRGYTF. The V call is TRBV5-4, the J call TRBJ1-2; no definite D call. The CDR3 totals 15 residues. The V gene's germline CDR1 is SGHNT and CDR2 YYREEE (reference sequence). V was clipped by 0 bases and J by 7 bases, with 16 bases between them. The full variable domain, rest sourced from reference TRBV5-4 and TRBJ1-2, is ETGVTQSPTHLIKTRGQQVTLRCSSQSGHNTVSWYQQALGQGPQFIFQYYREEENGRGNFPPRFSGLQFPNYSSELNVNALELDDSALYLCASSLVTDGLRGYTFGSGTRLTVV.

The chain carries TRBV25-1 and TRBJ2-2; D is undetermined. This CDR3 comprises 15 residues. The germline V gene encodes CDR1 MGHDK and CDR2 SYGVNS. The V end was cut by 2 bases, the J end by 6 bases, with 13 bases between. For the CDR3, the DNA is TGTGCCAGCAGTGAAACTCCCTTCGCGGCCGGGGAGCTGTTTTTT. It translates to CASSETPFAAGELFF.

V usage is TRBV5-8 and J usage is TRBJ1-1; D not certain. The CDR3 length is 11 residues. Germline V gives CDR1 SGHTS, CDR2 YDEGEE. Trimming took off 5 bases at V and 11 bases at J, with 13 bases between the two ends. As DNA, the CDR3 is TGTGCCAGCAGTACCCTTAACCAGGCTTTCTTT. As protein: CASSTLNQAFF. The full variable domain, with the rest looked up from reference TRBV5-8 and TRBJ1-1, is EAGVTQSPTHLIKTRGQQATLRCSPISGHTSVYWYQQALGLGLQFLLWYDEGEERNRGNFPPRFSGRQFPNYSSELNVNALELEDSALYLCASSTLNQAFFGQGTRLTVV.

The rearrangement links TRBV5-6 to TRBJ2-7; D is uncertain. The germline gives CDR1 SGHDT, CDR2 YYEEEE. CDR3 size: 11 residues. V was cut by 2 bases and J by 7 bases, with 7 bases left in between. The CDR3 is CASSFVGEQYF. As DNA, the CDR3 is TGTGCCAGCAGCTTCGTGGGTGAGCAGTACTTC.

The V call is TRBV28, the J call TRBJ1-2; 9 bases align to TRBD1. V was pared by 6 bases and J by 6 bases, with 8 bases of the junction left unmatched. This CDR3 contains 14 residues. Germline CDR1 is MDHEN and CDR2 is SYDVKM. CDR3 sequence: CASSLGQGRHGYTF. The CDR3 nucleotides read TGTGCCAGCAGCTTAGGACAGGGGAGGCATGGCTACACCTTC.

The chain is built from TRBV6-6 and TRBJ2-5; the match to TRBD1 covers 7 bases. The CDR3 consists of 14 residues. V trimming: 4 bases; J trimming: 3 bases; junction bases outside the gene matches: 5. Germline V CDR1 and CDR2: MNHNY, SVGAGI (reference sequence). CDR3 sequence: CASSSYGQEETQYF. The CDR3 nucleotides are TGTGCCAGCAGTTCATACGGACAGGAAGAGACCCAGTACTTC.

The CDR3 DNA reads as TGTGCCAGCAGCCGGATCGGCTCCTTTTACGAGCAGTACTTC. Its protein product is CASSRIGSFYEQYF. The chain uses TRBV28 and TRBJ2-7; D uncertain. Trimming took off 6 bases at V and 4 bases at J, with 16 bases between the two ends. The germline V gene encodes CDR1 MDHEN and CDR2 SYDVKM. There are 14 residues in the CDR3.

V and J are TRBV7-2 and TRBJ1-1; D is unresolved. This CDR3 comprises 14 residues. V lost 1 base to trimming and J lost 4 bases, with 10 bases between them. Germline loops: CDR1 SGHTA, CDR2 FQGNSA. CDR3 nucleotide sequence: TGTGCCAGCAGCTTAGGTGGAAGTGCCACTGAAGCTTTCTTT. Its protein is CASSLGGSATEAFF.